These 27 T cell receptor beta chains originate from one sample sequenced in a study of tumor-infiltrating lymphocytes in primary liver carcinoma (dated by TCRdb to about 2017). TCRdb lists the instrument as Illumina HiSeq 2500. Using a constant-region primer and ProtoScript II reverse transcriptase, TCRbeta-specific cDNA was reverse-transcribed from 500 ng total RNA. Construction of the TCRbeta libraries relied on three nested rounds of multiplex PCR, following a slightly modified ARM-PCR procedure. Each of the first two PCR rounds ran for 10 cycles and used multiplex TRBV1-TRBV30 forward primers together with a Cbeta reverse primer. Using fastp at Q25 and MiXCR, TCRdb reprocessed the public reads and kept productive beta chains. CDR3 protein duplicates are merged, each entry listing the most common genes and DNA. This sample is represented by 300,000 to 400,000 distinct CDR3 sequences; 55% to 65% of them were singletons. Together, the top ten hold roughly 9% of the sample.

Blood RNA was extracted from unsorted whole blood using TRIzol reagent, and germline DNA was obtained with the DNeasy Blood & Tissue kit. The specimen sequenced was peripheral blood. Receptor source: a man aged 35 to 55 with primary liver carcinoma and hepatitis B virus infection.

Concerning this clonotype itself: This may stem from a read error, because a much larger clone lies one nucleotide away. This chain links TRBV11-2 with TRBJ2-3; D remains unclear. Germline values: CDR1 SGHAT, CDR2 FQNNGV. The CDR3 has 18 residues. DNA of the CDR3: TGTGCCGGCAGCTCCTTATCCCTCTGGACGGAATACACAGATACGCAGTATTTT. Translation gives CAGSSLSLWTEYTDTQYF.

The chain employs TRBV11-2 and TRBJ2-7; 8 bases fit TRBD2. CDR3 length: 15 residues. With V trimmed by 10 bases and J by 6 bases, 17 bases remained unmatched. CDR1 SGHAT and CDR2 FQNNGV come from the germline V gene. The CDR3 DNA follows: TGTGCCAACAGGTACGCCGGGACTAGGCTCTTCGAGCAGTACTTC. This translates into CANRYAGTRLFEQYF.

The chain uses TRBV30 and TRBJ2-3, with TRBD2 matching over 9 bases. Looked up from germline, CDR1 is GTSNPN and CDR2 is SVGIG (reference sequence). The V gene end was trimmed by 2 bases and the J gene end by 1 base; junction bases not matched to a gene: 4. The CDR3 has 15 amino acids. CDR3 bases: TGTGCCTGGAGTCAGACTAGCGGCCGCACAGATACGCAGTATTTT. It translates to CAWSQTSGRTDTQYF.

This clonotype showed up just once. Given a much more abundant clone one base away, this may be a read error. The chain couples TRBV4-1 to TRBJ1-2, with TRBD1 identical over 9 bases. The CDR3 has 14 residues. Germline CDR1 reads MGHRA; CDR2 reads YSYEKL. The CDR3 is CANSQGTGNYGYTF. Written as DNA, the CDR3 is TGCGCCAACAGCCAAGGGACAGGGAACTATGGCTACACCTTC.

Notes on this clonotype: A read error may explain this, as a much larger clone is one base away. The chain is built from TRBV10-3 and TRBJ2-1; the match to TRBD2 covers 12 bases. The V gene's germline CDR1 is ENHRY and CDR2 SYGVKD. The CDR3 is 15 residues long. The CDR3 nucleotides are TGTGCCATCAGTGGACTAGCGGGAGCGTACAAAGAGCAGTTCTTC. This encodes CAISGLAGAYKEQFF.

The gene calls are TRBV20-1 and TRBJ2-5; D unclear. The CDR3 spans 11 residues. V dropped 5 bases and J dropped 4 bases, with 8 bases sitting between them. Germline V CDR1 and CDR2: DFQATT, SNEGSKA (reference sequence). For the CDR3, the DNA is TGCAGTGCTCTAATTGGAGAGACCCAGTACTTC. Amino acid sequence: CSALIGETQYF.

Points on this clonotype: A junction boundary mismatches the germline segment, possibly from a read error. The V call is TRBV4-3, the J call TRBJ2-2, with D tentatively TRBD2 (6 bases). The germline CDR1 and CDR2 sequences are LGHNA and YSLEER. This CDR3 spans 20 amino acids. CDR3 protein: CASSQAALSWGGSNTGELFF. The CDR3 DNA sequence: TGCGCCAGCAGCCAAGCTGCCCTCTCATGGGGAGGATCGAACACCGGGGAACTGTTTTTT.

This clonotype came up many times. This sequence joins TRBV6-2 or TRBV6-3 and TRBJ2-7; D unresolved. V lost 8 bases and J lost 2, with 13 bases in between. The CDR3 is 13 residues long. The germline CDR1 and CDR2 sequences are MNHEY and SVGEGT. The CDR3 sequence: CASVPSGAYEQYF. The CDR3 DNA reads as TGTGCCAGCGTCCCCAGTGGGGCCTACGAGCAGTACTTC.

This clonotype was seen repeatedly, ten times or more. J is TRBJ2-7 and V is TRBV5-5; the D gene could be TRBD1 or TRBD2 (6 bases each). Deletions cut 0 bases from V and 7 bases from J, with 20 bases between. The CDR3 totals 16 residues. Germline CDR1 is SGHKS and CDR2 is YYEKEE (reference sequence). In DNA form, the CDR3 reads TGTGCCAGCAGCTTGGTTCCGGGGGCGACCTTTGGAGAGCAGTACTTC. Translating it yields CASSLVPGATFGEQYF.

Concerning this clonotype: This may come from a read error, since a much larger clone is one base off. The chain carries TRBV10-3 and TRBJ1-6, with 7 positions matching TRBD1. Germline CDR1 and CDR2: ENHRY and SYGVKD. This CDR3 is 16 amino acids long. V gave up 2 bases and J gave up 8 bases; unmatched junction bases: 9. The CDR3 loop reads CAISERTGAPDSPLHF. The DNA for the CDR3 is TGTGCCATCAGTGAGCGTACAGGGGCCCCGGATTCACCCCTCCACTTT.

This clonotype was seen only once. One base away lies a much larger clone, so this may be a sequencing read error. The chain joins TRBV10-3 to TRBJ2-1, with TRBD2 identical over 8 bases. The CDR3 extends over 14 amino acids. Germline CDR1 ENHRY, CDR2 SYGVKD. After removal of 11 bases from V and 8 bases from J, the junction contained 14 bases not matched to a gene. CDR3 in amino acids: CAFTHGTSNDEQFF. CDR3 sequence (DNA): TGTGCCTTTACACATGGGACTAGTAACGATGAGCAGTTCTTC.

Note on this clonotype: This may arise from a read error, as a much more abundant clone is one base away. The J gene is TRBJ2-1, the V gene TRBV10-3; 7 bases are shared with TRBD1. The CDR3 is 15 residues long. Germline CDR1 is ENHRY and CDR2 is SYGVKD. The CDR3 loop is CAVSESRDRHNEQFF. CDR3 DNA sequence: TGTGCCGTCAGTGAGTCCCGGGACAGACACAATGAGCAGTTCTTC.

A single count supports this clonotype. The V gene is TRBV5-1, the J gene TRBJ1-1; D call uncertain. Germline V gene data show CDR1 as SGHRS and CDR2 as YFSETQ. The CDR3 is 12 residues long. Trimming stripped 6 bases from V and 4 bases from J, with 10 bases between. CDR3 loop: CASIGPGTEAFF. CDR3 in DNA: TGCGCCAGCATAGGGCCCGGCACTGAAGCTTTCTTT. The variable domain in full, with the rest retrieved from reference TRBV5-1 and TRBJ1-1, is KAGVTQTPRYLIKTRGQQVTLSCSPISGHRSVSWYQQTPGQGLQFLFEYFSETQRNKGNFPGRFSGRQFSNSRSEMNVSTLELGDSALYLCASIGPGTEAFFGQGTRLTVV.

CDR3 amino acids: CASSSGTAGTGELFF. CDR3 bases: TGTGCCAGCAGCTCCGGGACCGCAGGGACCGGGGAGCTGTTTTTT. This rearrangement joins TRBV5-6 to TRBJ2-2; D is tentatively TRBD1 or TRBD2 (5 bases each). Germline CDR1 reads SGHDT; CDR2 reads YYEEEE. V gave up 3 bases and J gave up 5 bases, with 14 bases separating them. The CDR3 spans 15 residues.

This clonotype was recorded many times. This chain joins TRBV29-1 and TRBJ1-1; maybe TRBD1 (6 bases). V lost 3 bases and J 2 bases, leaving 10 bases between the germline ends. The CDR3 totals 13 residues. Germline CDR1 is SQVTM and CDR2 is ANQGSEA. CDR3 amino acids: CSVEDSSNTEAFF. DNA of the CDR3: TGCAGCGTTGAGGACAGCAGCAACACTGAAGCTTTCTTT. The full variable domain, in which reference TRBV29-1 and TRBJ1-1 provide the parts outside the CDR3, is SAVISQKPSRDICQRGTSLTIQCQVDSQVTMMFWYRQQPGQSLTLIATANQGSEATYESGFVIDKFPISRPNLTFSTLTVSNMSPEDSSIYLCSVEDSSNTEAFFGQGTRLTVV.

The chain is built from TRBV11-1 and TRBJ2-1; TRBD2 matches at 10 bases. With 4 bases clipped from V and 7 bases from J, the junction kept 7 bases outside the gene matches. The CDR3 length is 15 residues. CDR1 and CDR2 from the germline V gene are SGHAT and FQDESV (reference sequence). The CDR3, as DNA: TGTGCCAGCAGCTACACAGCGGGAGGGCAAAATGAGCAGTTCTTC. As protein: CASSYTAGGQNEQFF.

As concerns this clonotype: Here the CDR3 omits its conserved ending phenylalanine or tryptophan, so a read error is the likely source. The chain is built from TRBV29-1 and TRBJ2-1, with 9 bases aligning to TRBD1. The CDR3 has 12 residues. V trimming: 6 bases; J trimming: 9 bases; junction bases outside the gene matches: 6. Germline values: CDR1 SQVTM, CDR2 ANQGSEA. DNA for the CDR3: TGCAGCGTGGACAAACAGGGGGCTGAGCAGTTCTTA. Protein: CSVDKQGAEQFL.

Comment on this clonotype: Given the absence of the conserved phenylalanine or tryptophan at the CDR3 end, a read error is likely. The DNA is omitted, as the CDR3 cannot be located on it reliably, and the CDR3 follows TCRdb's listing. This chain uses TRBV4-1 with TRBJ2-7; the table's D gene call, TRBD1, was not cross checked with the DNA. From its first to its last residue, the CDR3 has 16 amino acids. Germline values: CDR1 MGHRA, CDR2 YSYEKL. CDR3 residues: CASSHPNPGQGYEQYL.

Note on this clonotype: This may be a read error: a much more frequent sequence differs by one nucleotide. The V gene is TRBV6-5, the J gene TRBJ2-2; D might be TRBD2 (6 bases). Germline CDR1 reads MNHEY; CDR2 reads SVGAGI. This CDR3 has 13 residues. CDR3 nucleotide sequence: TGTGCCAGCACGGAGGGTATTACCGGGGAGCAGTTTTTT. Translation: CASTEGITGEQFF.

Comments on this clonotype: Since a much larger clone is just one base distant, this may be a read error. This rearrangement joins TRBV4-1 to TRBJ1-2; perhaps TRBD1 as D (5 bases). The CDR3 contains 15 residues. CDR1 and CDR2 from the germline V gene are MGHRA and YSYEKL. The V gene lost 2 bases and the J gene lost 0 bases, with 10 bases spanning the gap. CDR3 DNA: TGCGCCAGCAGCCAATGTGCAGGGCCTAACTATGGCTACACCTTC. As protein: CASSQCAGPNYGYTF.

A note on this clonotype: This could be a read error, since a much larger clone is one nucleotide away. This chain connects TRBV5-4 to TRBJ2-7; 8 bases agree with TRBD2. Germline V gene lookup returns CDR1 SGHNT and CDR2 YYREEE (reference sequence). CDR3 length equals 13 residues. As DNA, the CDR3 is TGTGCCAACAGCTCGACTAGCGCGTACGAGCAGTACTTC. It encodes CANSSTSAYEQYF.

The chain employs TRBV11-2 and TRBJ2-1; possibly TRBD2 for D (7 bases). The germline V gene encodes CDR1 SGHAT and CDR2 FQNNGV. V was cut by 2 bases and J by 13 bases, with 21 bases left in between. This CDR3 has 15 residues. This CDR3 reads CASSLPSGGLDEQFF. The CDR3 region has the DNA TGTGCCAGCAGCTTACCTTCGGGGGGCCTGGACGAACAGTTCTTC.

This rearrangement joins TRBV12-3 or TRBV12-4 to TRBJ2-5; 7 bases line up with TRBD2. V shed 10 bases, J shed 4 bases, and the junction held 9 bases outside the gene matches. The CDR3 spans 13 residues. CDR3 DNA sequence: TGTGCCACCGGACGGGAGGCCGCAGAGACCCAGTACTTC. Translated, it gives CATGREAAETQYF.

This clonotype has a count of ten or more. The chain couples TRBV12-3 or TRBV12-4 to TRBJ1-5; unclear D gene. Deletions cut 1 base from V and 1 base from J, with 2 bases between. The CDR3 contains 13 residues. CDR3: CASSLGSNQPQHF. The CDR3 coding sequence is TGTGCCAGCAGTTTAGGCAGCAATCAGCCCCAGCATTTT.

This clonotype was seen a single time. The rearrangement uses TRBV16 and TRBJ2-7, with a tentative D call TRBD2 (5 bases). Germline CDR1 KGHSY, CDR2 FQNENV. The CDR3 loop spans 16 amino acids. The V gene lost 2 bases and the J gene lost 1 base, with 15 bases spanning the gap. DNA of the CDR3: TGTGCCAGCAGCCAAGAGGGCCGATACTTTTCCTACGAGCAGTACTTC. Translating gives CASSQEGRYFSYEQYF.

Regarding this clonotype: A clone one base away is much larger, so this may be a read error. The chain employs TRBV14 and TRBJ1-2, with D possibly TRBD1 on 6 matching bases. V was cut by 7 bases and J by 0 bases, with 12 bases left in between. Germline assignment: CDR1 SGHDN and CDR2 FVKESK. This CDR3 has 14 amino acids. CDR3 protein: CASNTDRSNYGYTF. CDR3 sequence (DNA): TGTGCCAGCAACACCGACAGGTCTAACTATGGCTACACCTTC.

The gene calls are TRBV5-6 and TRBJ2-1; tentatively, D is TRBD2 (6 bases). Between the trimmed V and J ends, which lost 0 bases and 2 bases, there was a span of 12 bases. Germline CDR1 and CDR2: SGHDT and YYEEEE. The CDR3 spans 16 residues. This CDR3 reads CASSLARGLAYNEQFF. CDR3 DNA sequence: TGTGCCAGCAGCTTGGCGCGGGGCCTTGCCTACAATGAGCAGTTCTTC.